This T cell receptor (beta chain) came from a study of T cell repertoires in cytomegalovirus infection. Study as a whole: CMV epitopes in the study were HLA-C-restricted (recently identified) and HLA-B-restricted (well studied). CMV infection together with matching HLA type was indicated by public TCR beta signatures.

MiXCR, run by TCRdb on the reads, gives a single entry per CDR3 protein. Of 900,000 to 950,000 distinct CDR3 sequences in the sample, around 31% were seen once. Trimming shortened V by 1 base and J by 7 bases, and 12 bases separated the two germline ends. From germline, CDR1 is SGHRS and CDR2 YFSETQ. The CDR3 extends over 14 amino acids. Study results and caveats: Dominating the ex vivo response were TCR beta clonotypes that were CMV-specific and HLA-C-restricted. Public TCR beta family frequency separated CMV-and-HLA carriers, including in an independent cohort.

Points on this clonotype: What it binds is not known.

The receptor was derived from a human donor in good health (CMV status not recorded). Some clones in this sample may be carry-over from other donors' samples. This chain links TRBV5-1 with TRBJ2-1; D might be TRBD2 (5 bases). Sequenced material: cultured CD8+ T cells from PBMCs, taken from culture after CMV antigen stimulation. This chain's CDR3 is CASSLSPPGNEQFF. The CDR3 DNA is TGCGCCAGCAGCTTGAGTCCCCCGGGGAATGAGCAGTTCTTC.